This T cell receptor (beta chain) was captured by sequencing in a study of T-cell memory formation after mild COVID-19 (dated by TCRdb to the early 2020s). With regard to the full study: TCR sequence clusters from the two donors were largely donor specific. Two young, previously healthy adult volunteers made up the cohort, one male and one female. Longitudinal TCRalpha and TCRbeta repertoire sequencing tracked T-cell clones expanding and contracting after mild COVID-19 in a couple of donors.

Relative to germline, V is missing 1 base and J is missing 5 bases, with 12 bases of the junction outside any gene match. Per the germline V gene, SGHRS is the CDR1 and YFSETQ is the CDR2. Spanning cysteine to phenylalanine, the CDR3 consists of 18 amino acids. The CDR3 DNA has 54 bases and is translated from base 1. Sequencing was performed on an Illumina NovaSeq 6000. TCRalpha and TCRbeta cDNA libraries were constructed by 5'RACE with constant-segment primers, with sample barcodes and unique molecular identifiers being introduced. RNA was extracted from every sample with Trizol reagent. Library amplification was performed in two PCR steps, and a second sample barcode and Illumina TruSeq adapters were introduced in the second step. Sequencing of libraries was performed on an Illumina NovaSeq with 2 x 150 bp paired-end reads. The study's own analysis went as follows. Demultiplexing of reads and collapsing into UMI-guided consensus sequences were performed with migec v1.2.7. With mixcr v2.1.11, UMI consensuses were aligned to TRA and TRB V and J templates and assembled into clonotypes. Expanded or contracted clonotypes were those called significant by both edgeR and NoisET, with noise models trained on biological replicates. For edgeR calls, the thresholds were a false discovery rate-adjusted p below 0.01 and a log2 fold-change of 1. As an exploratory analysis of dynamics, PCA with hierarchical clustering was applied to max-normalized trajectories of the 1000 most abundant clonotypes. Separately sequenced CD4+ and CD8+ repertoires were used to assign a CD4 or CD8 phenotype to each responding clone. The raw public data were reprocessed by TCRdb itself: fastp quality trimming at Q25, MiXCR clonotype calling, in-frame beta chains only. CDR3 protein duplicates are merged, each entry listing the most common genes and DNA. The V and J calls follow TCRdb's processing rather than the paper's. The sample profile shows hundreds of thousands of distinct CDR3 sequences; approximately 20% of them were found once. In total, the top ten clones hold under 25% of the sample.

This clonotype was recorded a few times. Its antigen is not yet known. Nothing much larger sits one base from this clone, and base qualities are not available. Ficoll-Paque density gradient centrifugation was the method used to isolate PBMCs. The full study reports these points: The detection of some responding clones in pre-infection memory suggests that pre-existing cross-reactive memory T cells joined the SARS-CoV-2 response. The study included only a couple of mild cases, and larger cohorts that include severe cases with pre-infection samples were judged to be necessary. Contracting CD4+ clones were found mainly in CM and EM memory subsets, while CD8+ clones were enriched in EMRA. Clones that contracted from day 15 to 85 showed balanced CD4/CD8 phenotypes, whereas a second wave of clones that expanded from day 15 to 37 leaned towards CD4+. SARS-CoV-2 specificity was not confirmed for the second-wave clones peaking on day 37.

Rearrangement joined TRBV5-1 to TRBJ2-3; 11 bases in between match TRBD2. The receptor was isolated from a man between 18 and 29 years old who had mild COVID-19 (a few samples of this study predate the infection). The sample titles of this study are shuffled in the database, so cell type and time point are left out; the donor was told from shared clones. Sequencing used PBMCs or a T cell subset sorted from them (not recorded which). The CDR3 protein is CASSLTGTSGKKEDTQYF. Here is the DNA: TGCGCCAGCAGCTTGACGGGGACTAGCGGCAAAAAGGAAGATACGCAGTATTTT.